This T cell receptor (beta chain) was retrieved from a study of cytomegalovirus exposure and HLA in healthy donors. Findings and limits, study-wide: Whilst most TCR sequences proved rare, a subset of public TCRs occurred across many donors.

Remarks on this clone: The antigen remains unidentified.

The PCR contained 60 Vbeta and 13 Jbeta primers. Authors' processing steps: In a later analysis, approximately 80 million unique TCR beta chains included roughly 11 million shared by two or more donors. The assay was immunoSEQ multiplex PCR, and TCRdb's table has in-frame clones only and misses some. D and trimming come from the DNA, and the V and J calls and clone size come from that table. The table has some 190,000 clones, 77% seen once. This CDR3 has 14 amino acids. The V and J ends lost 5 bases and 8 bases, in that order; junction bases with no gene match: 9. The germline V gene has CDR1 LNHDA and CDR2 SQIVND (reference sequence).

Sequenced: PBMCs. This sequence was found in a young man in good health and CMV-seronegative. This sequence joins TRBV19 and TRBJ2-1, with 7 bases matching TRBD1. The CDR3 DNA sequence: TGTGCCAGTAGTCTAATACAGGGGATGGATGAGCAGTTCTTC. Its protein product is CASSLIQGMDEQFF.